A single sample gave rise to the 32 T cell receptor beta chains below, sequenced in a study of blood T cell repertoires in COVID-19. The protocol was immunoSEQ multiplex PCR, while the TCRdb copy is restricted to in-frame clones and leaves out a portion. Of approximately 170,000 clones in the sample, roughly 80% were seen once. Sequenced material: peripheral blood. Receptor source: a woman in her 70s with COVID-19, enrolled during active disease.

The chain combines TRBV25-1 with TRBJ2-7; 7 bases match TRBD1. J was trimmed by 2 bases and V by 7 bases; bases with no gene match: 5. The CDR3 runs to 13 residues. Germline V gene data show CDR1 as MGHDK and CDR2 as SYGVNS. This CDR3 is CASKRTGAYEQYF. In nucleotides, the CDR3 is TGTGCCAGCAAACGGACAGGAGCCTACGAGCAGTACTTC.

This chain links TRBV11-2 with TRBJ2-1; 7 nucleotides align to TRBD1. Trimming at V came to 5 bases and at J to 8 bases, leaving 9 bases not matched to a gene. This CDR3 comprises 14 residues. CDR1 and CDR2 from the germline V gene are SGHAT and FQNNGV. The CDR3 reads CASSVNRGRDEQFF. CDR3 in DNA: TGTGCCAGCAGCGTTAACAGGGGTAGGGATGAGCAGTTCTTC.

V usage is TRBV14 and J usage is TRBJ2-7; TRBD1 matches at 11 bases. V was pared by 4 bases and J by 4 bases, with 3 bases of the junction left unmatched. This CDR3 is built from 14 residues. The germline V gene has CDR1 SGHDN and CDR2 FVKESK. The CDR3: CASSPDRGLYEQYF. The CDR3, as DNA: TGTGCCAGCAGCCCGGACAGGGGGCTGTACGAGCAGTACTTC.

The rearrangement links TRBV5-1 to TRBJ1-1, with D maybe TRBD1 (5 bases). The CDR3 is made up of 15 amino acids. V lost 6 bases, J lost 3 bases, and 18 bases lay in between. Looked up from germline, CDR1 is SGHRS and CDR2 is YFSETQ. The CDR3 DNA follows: TGCGCCAGCACCCCAAAGGAGGGGCCAGACACTGAAGCTTTCTTT. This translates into CASTPKEGPDTEAFF.

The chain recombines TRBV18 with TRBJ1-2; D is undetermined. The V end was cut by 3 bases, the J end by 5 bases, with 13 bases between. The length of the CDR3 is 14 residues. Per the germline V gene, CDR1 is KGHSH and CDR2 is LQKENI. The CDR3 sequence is CASSPSLGPYGYTF. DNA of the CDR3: TGTGCCAGCTCACCTTCGTTGGGCCCTTATGGCTACACCTTC.

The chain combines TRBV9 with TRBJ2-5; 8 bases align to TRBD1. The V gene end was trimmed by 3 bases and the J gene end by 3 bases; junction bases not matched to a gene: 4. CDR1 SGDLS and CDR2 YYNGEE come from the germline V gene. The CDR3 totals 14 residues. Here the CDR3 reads CASSAGQVEETQYF. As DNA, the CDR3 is TGTGCCAGCAGCGCGGGACAGGTAGAAGAGACCCAGTACTTC. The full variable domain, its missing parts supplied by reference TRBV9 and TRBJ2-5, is DSGVTQTPKHLITATGQRVTLRCSPRSGDLSVYWYQQSLDQGLQFLIQYYNGEERAKGNILERFSAQQFPDLHSELNLSSLELGDSALYFCASSAGQVEETQYFGPGTRLLVL.

The CDR3 spells CASSLSTGELFF. The CDR3 DNA follows: TGTGCCAGCAGCTTATCTACCGGGGAGCTGTTTTTT. The J gene is TRBJ2-2, the V gene TRBV11-3; D uncertain. The CDR3 loop spans 12 amino acids. Germline V gene sequence: CDR1 SGHNT, CDR2 YENEEA. The V end was cut by 2 bases, the J end by 5 bases, with 3 bases between.

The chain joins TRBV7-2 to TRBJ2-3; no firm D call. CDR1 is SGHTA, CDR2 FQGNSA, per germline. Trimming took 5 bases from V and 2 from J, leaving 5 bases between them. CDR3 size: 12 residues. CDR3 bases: TGTGCCAGCAGCCCGTTCACAGATACGCAGTATTTT. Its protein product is CASSPFTDTQYF.

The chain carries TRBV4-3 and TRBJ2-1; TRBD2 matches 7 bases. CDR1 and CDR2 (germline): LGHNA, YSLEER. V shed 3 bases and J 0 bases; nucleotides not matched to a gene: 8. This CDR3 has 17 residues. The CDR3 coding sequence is TGCGCCAGCAGCCAGGAACTAGCGTCAAGCTCCTACAATGAGCAGTTCTTC. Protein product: CASSQELASSSYNEQFF.

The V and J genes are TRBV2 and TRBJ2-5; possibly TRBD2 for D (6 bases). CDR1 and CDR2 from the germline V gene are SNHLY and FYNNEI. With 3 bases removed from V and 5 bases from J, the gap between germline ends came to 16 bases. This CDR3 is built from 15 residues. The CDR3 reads CASSETQRVRETQYF. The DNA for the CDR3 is TGTGCCAGCAGTGAGACCCAGCGGGTCAGGGAGACCCAGTACTTC.

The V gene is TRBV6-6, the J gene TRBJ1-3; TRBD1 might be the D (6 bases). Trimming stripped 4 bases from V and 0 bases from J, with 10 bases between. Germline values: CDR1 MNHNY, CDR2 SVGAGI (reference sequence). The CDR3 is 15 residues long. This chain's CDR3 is CASSLGGPSGNTIYF. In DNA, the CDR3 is TGTGCCAGCAGTTTGGGGGGGCCCTCTGGAAACACCATATATTTT.

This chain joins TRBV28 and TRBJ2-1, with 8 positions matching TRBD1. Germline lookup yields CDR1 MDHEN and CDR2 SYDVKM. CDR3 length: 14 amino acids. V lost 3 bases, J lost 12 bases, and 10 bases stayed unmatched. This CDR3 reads CASSLPQGARRQFF. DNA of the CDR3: TGTGCCAGCAGTTTGCCCCAGGGGGCGCGCCGGCAGTTCTTC.

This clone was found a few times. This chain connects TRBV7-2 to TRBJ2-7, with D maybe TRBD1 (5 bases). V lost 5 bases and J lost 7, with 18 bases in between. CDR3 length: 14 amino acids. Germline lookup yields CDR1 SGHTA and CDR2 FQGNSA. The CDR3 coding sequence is TGTGCCAGCAGCCCCCGCCAGACAGTGCCAGAGCAGTACTTC. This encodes CASSPRQTVPEQYF.

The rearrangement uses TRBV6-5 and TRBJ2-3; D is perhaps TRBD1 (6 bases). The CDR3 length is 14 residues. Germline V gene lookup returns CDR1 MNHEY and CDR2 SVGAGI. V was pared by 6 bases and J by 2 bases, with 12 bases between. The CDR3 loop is CASRRDISTDTQYF. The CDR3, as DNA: TGTGCCAGCAGAAGGGACATCTCCACAGATACGCAGTATTTT.

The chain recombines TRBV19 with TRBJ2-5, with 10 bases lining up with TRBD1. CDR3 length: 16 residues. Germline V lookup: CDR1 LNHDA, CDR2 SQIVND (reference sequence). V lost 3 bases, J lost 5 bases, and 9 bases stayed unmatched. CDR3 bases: TGTGCCAGTAGTATCCGGGACAGGGGTGCGTGGGAGACCCAGTACTTC. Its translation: CASSIRDRGAWETQYF.

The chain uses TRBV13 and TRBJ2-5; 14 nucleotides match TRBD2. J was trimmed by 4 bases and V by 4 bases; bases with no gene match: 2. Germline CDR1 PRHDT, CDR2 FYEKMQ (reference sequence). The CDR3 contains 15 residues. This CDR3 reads CASSSGLAGVETQYF. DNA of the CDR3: TGTGCCAGCAGCTCGGGACTAGCGGGAGTAGAGACCCAGTACTTC.

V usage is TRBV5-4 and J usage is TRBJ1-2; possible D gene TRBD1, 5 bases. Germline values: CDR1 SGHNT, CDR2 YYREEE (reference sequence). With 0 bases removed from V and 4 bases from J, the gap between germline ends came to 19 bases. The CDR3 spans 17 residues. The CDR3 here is CASSLGLLRGESYGYTF. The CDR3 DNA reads TGTGCCAGCAGCTTGGGACTTCTTCGGGGGGAAAGCTATGGCTACACCTTC.

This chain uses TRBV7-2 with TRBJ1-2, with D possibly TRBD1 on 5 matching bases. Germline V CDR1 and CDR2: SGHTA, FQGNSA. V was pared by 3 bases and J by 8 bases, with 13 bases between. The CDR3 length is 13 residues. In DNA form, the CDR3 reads TGTGCCAGCAGCTTGGGGGACTATAAGGGCTACACCTTC. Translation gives CASSLGDYKGYTF. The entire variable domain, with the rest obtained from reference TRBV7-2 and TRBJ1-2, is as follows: GAGVSQSPSNKVTEKGKDVELRCDPISGHTALYWYRQSLGQGLEFLIYFQGNSAPDKSGLPSDRFSAERTGGSVSTLTIQRTQQEDSAVYLCASSLGDYKGYTFGSGTRLTVV.

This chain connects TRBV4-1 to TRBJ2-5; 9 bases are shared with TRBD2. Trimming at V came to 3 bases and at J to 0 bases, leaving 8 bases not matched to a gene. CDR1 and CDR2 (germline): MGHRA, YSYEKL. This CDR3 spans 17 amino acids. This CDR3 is CASSQVSSGTNQETQYF. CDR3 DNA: TGCGCCAGCAGCCAGGTTTCTAGCGGGACTAACCAAGAGACCCAGTACTTC.

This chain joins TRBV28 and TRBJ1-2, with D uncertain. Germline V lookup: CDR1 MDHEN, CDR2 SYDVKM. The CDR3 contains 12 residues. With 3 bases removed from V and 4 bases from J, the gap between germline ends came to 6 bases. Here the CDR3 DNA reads TGTGCCAGCAGTTTGACACCCTATGGCTACACCTTC. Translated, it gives CASSLTPYGYTF.

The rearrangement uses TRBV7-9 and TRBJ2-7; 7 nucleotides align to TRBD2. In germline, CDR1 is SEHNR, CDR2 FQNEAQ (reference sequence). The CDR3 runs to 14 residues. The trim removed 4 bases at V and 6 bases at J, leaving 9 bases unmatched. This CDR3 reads CASSWGTSGGEQYF. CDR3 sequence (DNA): TGTGCCAGCAGCTGGGGAACCTCGGGGGGCGAGCAGTACTTC.

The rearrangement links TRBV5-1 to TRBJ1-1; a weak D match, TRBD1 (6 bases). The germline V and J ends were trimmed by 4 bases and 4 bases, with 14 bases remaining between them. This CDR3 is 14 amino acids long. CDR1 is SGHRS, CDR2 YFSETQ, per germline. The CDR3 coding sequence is TGCGCCAGCAGCCACACCCAGGGGAGCACTGAAGCTTTCTTT. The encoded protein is CASSHTQGSTEAFF.

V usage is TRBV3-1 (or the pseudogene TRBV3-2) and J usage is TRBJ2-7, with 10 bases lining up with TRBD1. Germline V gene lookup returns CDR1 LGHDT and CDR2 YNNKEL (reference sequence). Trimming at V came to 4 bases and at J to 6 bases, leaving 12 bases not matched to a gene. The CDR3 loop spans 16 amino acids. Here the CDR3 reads CASSPLGQGKNPEQYF. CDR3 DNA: TGTGCCAGCAGCCCCCTGGGACAGGGGAAAAATCCCGAGCAGTACTTC.

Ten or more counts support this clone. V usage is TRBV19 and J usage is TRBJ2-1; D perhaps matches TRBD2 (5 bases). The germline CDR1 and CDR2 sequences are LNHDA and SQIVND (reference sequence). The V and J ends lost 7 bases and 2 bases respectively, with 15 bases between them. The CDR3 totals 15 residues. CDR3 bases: TGTGCCAGTACCCCTAGCAGCGGAGCCTACAATGAGCAGTTCTTC. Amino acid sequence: CASTPSSGAYNEQFF.

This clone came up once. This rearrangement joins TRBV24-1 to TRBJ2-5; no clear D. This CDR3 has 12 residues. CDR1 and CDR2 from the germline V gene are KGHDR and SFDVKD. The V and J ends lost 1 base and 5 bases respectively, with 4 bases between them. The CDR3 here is CATSDFGETQYF. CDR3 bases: TGTGCCACCAGTGATTTCGGGGAGACCCAGTACTTC.

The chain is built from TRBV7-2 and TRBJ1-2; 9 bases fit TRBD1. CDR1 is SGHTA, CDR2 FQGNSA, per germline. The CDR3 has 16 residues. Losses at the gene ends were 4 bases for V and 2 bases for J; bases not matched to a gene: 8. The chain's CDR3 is CASSSYRGQGNYGYTF. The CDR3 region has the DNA TGTGCCAGCAGCTCGTATAGGGGACAGGGAAACTATGGCTACACCTTC. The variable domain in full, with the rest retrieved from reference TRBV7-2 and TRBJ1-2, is GAGVSQSPSNKVTEKGKDVELRCDPISGHTALYWYRQSLGQGLEFLIYFQGNSAPDKSGLPSDRFSAERTGGSVSTLTIQRTQQEDSAVYLCASSSYRGQGNYGYTFGSGTRLTVV.

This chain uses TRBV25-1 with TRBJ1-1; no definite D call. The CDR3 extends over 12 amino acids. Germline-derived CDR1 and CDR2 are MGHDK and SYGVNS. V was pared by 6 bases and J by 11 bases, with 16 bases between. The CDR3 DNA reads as TGTGCCAGCAGAAGCGGAGGTCGTGTGGCTTTCTTT. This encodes CASRSGGRVAFF.

CDR3 region: CASSLRQGSQETQYF. The CDR3 nucleotides are TGTGCCAGCAGCTTAAGACAGGGGTCCCAAGAGACCCAGTACTTC. This chain uses TRBV7-2 with TRBJ2-5; 8 bases agree with TRBD1. CDR3 size: 15 residues. Losses at the gene ends were 2 bases for V and 1 base for J; bases not matched to a gene: 3. The germline V gene has CDR1 SGHTA and CDR2 FQGNSA. Together with reference TRBV7-2 and TRBJ2-5, the CDR3 gives the full variable domain: GAGVSQSPSNKVTEKGKDVELRCDPISGHTALYWYRQSLGQGLEFLIYFQGNSAPDKSGLPSDRFSAERTGGSVSTLTIQRTQQEDSAVYLCASSLRQGSQETQYFGPGTRLLVL.

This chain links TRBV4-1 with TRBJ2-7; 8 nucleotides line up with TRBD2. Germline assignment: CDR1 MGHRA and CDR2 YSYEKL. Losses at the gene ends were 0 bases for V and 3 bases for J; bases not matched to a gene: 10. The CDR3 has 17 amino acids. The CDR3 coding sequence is TGCGCCAGCAGCCAAGACACCGGCGTGAGCGGGAGCTACGAGCAGTACTTC. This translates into CASSQDTGVSGSYEQYF.

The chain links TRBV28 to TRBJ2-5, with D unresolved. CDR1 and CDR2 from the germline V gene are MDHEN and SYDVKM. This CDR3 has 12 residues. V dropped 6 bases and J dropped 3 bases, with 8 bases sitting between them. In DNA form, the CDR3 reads TGTGCCAGCAGCCCACAGAAAGAGACCCAGTACTTC. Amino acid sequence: CASSPQKETQYF.

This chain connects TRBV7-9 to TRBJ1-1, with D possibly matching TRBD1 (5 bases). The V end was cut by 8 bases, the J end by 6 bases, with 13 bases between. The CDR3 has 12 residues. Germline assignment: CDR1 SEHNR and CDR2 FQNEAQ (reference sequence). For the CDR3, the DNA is TGTGCCAGCGGGGGGAGGGGCCCTGAAGCTTTCTTT. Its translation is CASGGRGPEAFF.

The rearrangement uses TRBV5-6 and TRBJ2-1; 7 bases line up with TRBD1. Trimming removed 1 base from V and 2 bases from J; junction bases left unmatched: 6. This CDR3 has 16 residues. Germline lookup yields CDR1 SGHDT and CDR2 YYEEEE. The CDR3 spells CASSLPTGWAYNEQFF. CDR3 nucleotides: TGTGCCAGCAGCTTGCCGACAGGGTGGGCCTACAATGAGCAGTTCTTC.